A selection of T cell receptor beta chains follows, all from one sample in a study of memory CD4+ T cells and cytomegalovirus serostatus. The protocol was immunoSEQ multiplex PCR, while the TCRdb copy is restricted to in-frame clones and leaves out a portion. This table holds 50,000 or so clones, around 85% found once. The material sequenced was memory CD4+ T cells from blood. Every receptor here comes from an adult in good health and CMV-seronegative. The CDR3 runs from the conserved cysteine through the conserved F or W. Part of the rows lack a size; the others show once, few, many or a class for expanded clones.

cdr3_aa	v_call	j_call	clone_size
CASTPSVSNTGELFF	TRBV5-5	TRBJ2-2	.
CASRRGQRTVF	TRBV2	TRBJ1-5	.
CASSGRGRSGANVLTF	TRBV6-1	TRBJ2-6	few
CAISEQPGAIRGGYTF	TRBV10-3	TRBJ1-2	.
CASSEQGNLETQYF	TRBV5-1	TRBJ2-5	.
CSVEDGTDTQYF	TRBV29-1	TRBJ2-3	.
CASSLRDNEQFF	TRBV5-1	TRBJ2-1	.
CASSSLTGGLSNYGYTF	TRBV27	TRBJ1-2	.
CASSLGLAGVDEQYF	TRBV11-2	TRBJ2-7	once
CASMVGESYNEQFF	TRBV2	TRBJ2-1	.
CASRQGSGSGNTIYF	TRBV19	TRBJ1-3	.
CASSAGGGLTDTQYF	TRBV9	TRBJ2-3	.
CASLGQLSGGELFF	TRBV6-6	TRBJ2-2	.
CASSFGPSSGNTIYF	TRBV7-9	TRBJ1-3	.
CASSLSEPIYGYTF	TRBV28	TRBJ1-2	.
CASSLESSTGELFF	TRBV5-4	TRBJ2-2	few
CASSLGRGITDTQYF	TRBV11-2	TRBJ2-3	.
CASSARRGGHSPLAGVGTGELFF	TRBV21-1	TRBJ2-2	.
CASSYRTNSGNTIYF	TRBV7-9	TRBJ1-3	.
CASSPSHEQFF	TRBV7-9	TRBJ2-1	.
CASSFDREYEQYF	TRBV27	TRBJ2-7	.
CASSLDIPGPGNTIYF	TRBV7-2	TRBJ1-3	.
CASSPGGTQSRVQYF	TRBV6-6	TRBJ2-7	.
CASSRGTEVTGGYTF	TRBV5-1	TRBJ1-2	.
CASSRAGGETQYF	TRBV11-3	TRBJ2-5	.
CASSPRGSRSYEQYF	TRBV5-6	TRBJ2-7	.
CATRTGFAGNTIYF	TRBV6-1	TRBJ1-3	once
CASSGTSGDGYTQYF	TRBV5-1	TRBJ2-3	.
CASSLSAFRDRAEQYF	TRBV27	TRBJ2-7	.
CASSPGHSATNEKLFF	TRBV5-1	TRBJ1-4	.
CASSFPPTRGAETQYF	TRBV7-2	TRBJ2-5	.
CASSLGGLSGRANYGYTF	TRBV7-8	TRBJ1-2	once
CASSRGASYNEQFF	TRBV25-1	TRBJ2-1	.
CASSLGGGYTF	TRBV2	TRBJ1-2	few
CAISESQGNEKLFF	TRBV10-3	TRBJ1-4	.
CASKTTGGESADTQYF	TRBV6-6	TRBJ2-3	.
CAKLTSGGASGYTGELFF	TRBV14	TRBJ2-2	.
CASSEPGGADTQYF	TRBV10-2	TRBJ2-3	.
CASSRSGINEKLFF	TRBV18	TRBJ1-4	once
CASSRALGGRDYGYTF	TRBV5-4	TRBJ1-2	.
CASSQDLGSGRAQFF	TRBV14	TRBJ2-1	few
CSILGTSSSYEQYF	TRBV29-1	TRBJ2-7	once
CASSFGNSPLHF	TRBV7-8	TRBJ1-6	once
CASSYTGYGEQFF	TRBV28	TRBJ2-1	.